This T cell receptor (beta chain) derives from a study of cytomegalovirus exposure and HLA in healthy donors. Researchers ran the PCR with 60 Vbeta and 13 Jbeta primers. As handled by the study authors: Some 11 million of the 80 million or so unique TCR beta chains counted in a later analysis were shared. The data were produced by immunoSEQ multiplex PCR, yet TCRdb's version contains in-frame clones alone and is incomplete. V, J and clone size are taken as reported in that table, and D and trimming were inferred from the DNA itself. This sample carries 100,000 to 150,000 clones, with about 2.5% going to the ten biggest clones. Germline assignment: CDR1 SGHTA and CDR2 FQGNSA. The CDR3 has 15 residues. After removal of 2 bases from V and 2 bases from J, the junction contained 2 bases not matched to a gene.

The chain uses TRBV7-2 and TRBJ2-5, with 10 bases that match TRBD2. This clonotype was sampled from a man younger than 45 in good health and CMV-seronegative. The specimen sequenced was PBMCs. The CDR3 reads CASSLRTSGQETQYF. The CDR3 DNA reads as TGTGCCAGCAGCTTAAGGACTAGCGGACAAGAGACCCAGTACTTC.